This T cell receptor (beta chain) was observed in a study of CXCR3-negative and CXCR3-positive naive CD8 T cells (dated by TCRdb to 2018 to 2020). Background for the entire study: About 135 million TRB reads were obtained in total, roughly 1.5 +/- 0.3 million reads per library. Diversity and physicochemical repertoire analyses were performed on some eleven donors pooled from two independent experiments. Naive subsets from 5 or 6 donors and memory cells from 3 donors were included in the TRBV-TRBJ cluster analysis.

For every CD8+ T cell subset, approximately 300,000 cells were flow-sorted straight into RLT lysis buffer, and each subset was sorted in triplicate. To keep memory contaminants out, a stringent definition of naive CD8+ T cells was applied: CD45RO-CCR7+CD27+CD95-. Peripheral blood mononuclear cells were isolated from buffy coats by standard density gradient centrifugation. A FACSAria III was used to flow-sort naive CXCR3-negative and CXCR3-positive CD8+ T cells. An RNeasy Mini Kit was used to extract total RNA from the sorted cells. The instrument given in TCRdb is NextSeq 550. The Human TCR Profiling Kit (MiLaboratory) was used to make UMI-labeled 5' RACE TRB cDNA libraries. The full amount of extracted RNA was used for cDNA synthesis, and the full amount of resulting cDNA was used for PCR amplification. Libraries were prepared in parallel with an identical number of PCR cycles. In the source study's methods: MIGEC and MiXCR extracted about 50,000 +/- 10,000 unique UMI-labeled TRB cDNA molecules per library, requiring at least two reads per UMI. An average of around 40,000 +/- 10,000 functional in-frame TRB CDR3 nucleotide clonotypes without stop codons was found per library. After downsampling to 5000 UMI-labeled TRB molecules per sample, diversity metrics such as normalized Shannon-Wiener and Chao1 were calculated in VDJtools. For the central five CDR3 residues, VDJtools calculated physicochemical properties weighted by clonotype size, namely interaction energy, strength, volume and Kidera factor 4. TCRdb reprocessed the reads and provides one entry for every CDR3 protein sequence; no DNA is given. TCRdb, not the original authors, processed these V and J calls. The data table for this sample lists fewer than 90,000 distinct CDR3 sequences. The ten most abundant clones make up 0.5% to 0.6% of the sample.

The paper as a whole reports these results and caveats: Freshly isolated PBMCs were used for most assays because CXCR3 expression partially decreased after cryopreservation. Naive CXCR3-negative and CXCR3-positive cells from the same donor showed similar TRBV-TRBJ usage, whereas memory cells showed distinct patterns. Surface CD5, linked to self-reactivity in mice, was comparable between naive subsets; TCR interaction strength was therefore also inferred from TRB CDR3 physicochemical properties. Both naive subsets had comparably high repertoire diversity, while memory CD8+ T cells had much lower repertoire diversity. Compared with CXCR3-negative naive cells, CXCR3-positive naive cells had TRB CDR3s with higher hydrophobicity (lower Kidera factor 4), lower energy, and higher strength and volume indices.

The germline V gene provides CDR1 SGHVS and CDR2 FNYEAQ. The cysteine opens and the phenylalanine closes a CDR3 of 16 amino acids. The protein alone is recorded here. Comment on this clonotype: Which antigen it targets is not known.

Material for sequencing was naive CXCR3+ CD8+ T cells from blood. This specimen's cell subset or site label, per the study, means: CD45RO-CCR7+CD27+CD95- naive CD8+ T cells expressing CXCR3 (TNR3+). The clonotype comes from a human donor in good health. Some clones in this sample may be carry-over from other donors' samples. The sequence is built from TRBV7-6 and TRBJ1-1; with no DNA, the TCRdb D assignment of TRBD1 cannot be verified. The CDR3 protein: CASSLEAGGMNTEAFF.